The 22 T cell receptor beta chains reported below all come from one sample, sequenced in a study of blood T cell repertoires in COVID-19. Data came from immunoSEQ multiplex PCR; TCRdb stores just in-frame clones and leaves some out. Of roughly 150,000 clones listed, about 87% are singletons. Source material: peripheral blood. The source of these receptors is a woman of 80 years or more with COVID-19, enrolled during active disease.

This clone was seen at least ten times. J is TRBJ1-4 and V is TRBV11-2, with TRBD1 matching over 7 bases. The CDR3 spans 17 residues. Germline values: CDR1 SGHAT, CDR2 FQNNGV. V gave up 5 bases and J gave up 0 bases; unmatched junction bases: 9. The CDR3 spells CASSTHRGRTTNEKLFF. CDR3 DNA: TGTGCCAGCAGCACACATAGGGGGCGGACAACTAATGAAAAACTGTTTTTT.

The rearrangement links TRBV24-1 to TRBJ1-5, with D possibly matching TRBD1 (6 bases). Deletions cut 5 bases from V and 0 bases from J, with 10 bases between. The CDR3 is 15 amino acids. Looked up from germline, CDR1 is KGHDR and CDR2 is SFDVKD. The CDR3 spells CATSGGQYSNQPQHF. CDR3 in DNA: TGTGCCACCAGTGGTGGACAGTATAGCAATCAGCCCCAGCATTTT.

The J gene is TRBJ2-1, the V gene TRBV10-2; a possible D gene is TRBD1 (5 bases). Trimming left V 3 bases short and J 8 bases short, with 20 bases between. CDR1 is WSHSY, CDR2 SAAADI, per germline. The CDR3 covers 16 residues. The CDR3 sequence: CASSDLGRQGKDEQFF. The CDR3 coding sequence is TGCGCCAGCAGTGATTTAGGTAGGCAGGGTAAGGATGAGCAGTTCTTC.

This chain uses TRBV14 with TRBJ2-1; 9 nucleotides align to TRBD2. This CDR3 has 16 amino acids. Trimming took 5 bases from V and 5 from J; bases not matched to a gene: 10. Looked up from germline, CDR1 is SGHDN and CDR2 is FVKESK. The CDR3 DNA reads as TGTGCCAGCAGCAGCCAACCCGGACTAGCGAACAATGAGCAGTTCTTC. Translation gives CASSSQPGLANNEQFF. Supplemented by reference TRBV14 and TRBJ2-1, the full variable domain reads EAGVTQFPSHSVIEKGQTVTLRCDPISGHDNLYWYRRVMGKEIKFLLHFVKESKQDESGMPNNRFLAERTGGTYSTLKVQPAELEDSGVYFCASSSQPGLANNEQFFGPGTRLTVL.

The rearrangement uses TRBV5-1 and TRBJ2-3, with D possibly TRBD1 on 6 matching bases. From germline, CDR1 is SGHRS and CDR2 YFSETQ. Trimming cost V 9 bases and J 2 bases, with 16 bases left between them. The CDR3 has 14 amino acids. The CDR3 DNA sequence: TGCGCCACTAATACAGGGTCGATCACAGATACGCAGTATTTT. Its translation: CATNTGSITDTQYF. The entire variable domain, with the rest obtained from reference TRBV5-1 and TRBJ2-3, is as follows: KAGVTQTPRYLIKTRGQQVTLSCSPISGHRSVSWYQQTPGQGLQFLFEYFSETQRNKGNFPGRFSGRQFSNSRSEMNVSTLELGDSALYLCATNTGSITDTQYFGPGTRLTVL.

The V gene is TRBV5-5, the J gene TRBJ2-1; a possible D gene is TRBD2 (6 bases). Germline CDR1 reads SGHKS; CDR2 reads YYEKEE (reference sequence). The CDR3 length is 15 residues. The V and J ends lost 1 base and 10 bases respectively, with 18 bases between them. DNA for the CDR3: TGTGCCAGCAGCTTGCTCGGGAGCATTGTCGACGAGCAGTTCTTC. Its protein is CASSLLGSIVDEQFF. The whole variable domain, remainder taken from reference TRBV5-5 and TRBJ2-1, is DAGVTQSPTHLIKTRGQQVTLRCSPISGHKSVSWYQQVLGQGPQFIFQYYEKEERGRGNFPDRFSARQFPNYSSELNVNALLLGDSALYLCASSLLGSIVDEQFFGPGTRLTVL.

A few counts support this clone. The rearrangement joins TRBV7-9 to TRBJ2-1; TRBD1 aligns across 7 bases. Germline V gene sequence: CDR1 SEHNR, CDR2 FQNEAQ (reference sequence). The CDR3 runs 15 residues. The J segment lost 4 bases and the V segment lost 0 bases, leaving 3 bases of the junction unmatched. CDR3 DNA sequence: TGTGCCAGCAGCTTAGCAGGACAGGAGTACAATGAGCAGTTCTTC. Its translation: CASSLAGQEYNEQFF.

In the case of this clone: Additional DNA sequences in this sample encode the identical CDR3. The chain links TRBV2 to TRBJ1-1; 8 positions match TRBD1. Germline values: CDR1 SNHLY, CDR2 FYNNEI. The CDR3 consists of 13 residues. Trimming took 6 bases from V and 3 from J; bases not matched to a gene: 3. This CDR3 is CASSGQGDTEAFF. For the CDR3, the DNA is TGTGCCAGCAGCGGACAGGGAGACACTGAAGCTTTCTTT. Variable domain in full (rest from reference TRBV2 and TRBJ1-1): EPEVTQTPSHQVTQMGQEVILRCVPISNHLYFYWYRQILGQKVEFLVSFYNNEISEKSEIFDDQFSVERPDGSNFTLKIRSTKLEDSAMYFCASSGQGDTEAFFGQGTRLTVV.

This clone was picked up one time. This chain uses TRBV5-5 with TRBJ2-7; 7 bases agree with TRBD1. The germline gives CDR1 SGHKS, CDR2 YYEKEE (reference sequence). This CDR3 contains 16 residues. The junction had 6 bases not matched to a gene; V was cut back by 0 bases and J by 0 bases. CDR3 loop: CASSLGGTESSYEQYF. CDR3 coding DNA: TGTGCCAGCAGCTTGGGGGGGACAGAGAGCTCCTACGAGCAGTACTTC. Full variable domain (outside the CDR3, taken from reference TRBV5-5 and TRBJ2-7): DAGVTQSPTHLIKTRGQQVTLRCSPISGHKSVSWYQQVLGQGPQFIFQYYEKEERGRGNFPDRFSARQFPNYSSELNVNALLLGDSALYLCASSLGGTESSYEQYFGPGTRLTVT.

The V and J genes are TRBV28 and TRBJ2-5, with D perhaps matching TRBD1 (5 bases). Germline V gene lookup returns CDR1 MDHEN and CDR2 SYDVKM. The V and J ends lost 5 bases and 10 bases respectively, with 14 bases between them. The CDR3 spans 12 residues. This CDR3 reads CASSTGPGDQYF. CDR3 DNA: TGTGCCAGCAGTACAGGACCGGGCGACCAGTACTTC.

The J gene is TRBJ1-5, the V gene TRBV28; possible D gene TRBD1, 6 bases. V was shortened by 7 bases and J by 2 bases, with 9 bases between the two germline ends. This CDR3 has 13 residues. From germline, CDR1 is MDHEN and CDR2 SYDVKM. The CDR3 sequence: CASIRGGNQPQHF. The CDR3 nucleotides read TGTGCCAGCATCAGGGGAGGCAATCAGCCCCAGCATTTT.

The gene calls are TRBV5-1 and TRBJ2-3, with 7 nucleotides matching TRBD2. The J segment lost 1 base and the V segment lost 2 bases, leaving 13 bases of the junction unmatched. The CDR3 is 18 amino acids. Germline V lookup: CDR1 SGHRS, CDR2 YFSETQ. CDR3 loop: CASSFYSTSSQGTDTQYF. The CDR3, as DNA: TGCGCCAGCAGCTTCTACTCGACTAGCAGCCAAGGCACAGATACGCAGTATTTT.

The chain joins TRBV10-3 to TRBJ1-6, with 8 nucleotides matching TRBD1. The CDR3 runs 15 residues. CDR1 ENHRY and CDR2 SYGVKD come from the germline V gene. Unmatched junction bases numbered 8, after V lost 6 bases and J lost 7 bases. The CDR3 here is CAISAGTGSNSPLHF. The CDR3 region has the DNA TGTGCCATCAGCGCCGGGACAGGCTCAAATTCACCCCTCCACTTT.

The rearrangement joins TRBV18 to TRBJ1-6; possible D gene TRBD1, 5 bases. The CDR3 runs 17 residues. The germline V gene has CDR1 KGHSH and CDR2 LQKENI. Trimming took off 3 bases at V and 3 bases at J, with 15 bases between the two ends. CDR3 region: CASSPGRRDYYNSPLHF. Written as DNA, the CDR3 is TGTGCCAGCTCACCCGGCCGGAGGGACTACTATAATTCACCCCTCCACTTT.

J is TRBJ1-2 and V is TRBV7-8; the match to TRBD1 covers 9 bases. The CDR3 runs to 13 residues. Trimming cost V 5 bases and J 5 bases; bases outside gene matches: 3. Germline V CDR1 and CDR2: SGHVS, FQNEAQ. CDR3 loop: CASSPGTGYGYTF. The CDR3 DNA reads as TGTGCCAGCAGCCCCGGGACAGGGTATGGCTACACCTTC.

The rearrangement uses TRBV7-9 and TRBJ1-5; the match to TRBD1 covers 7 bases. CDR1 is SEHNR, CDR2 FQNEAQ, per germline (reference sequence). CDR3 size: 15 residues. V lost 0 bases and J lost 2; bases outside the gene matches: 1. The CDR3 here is CASSLAGTGNQPQHF. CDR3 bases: TGTGCCAGCAGCTTAGCGGGGACAGGCAATCAGCCCCAGCATTTT.

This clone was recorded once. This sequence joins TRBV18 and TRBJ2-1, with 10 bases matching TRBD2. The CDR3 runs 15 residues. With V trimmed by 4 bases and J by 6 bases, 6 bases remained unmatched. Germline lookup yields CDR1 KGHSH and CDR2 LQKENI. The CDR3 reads CASSLSGRNFNEQFF. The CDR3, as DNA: TGTGCCAGCTCACTTAGCGGGAGGAATTTCAATGAGCAGTTCTTC.

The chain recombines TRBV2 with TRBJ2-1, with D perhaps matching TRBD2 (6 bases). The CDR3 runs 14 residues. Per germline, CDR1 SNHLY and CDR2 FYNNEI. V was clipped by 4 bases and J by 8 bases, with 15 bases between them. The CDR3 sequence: CASSVKGTSDEQFF. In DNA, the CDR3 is TGTGCCAGCAGTGTAAAAGGGACTTCCGATGAGCAGTTCTTC.

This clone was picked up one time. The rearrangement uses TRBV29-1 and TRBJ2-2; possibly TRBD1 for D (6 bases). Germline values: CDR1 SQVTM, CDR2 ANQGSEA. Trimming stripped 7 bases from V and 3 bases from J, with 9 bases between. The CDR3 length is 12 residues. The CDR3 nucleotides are TGCAGCGGGGGACAACACACCGGGGAGCTGTTTTTT. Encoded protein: CSGGQHTGELFF.

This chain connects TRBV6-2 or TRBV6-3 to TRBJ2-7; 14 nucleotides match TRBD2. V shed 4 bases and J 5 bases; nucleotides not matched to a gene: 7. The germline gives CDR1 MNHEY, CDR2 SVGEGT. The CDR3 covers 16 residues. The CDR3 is CASSSPLTSGRDEQYF. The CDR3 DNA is TGTGCCAGCAGTTCCCCTCTGACTAGCGGGAGGGACGAGCAGTACTTC.

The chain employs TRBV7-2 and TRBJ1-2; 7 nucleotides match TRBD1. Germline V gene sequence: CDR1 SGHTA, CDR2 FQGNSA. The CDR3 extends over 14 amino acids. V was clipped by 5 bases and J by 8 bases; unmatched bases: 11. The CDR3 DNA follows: TGTGCCAGCAGCCTAGAAACCCTGGGACAGGGCTACACCTTC. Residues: CASSLETLGQGYTF.

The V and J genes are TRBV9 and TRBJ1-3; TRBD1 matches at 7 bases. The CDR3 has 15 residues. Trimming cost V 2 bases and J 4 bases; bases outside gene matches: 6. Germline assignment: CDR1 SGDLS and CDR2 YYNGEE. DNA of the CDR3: TGTGCCAGCAGCGTGGCGACAGGGAGAGGAAACACCATATATTTT. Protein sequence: CASSVATGRGNTIYF.